Sequencing of this T cell receptor (beta chain) was carried out in a study of blood T cell repertoires in COVID-19. The overall study: PBMCs, B-cell-depleted T cells, or T cells were the source of the cDNA or gDNA that made up the material.

Assay: immunoSEQ multiplex PCR; the TCRdb copy retains only in-frame clones and omits some. The repertoire includes around 220,000 clones, 75% to 95% of them detected once, and approximately 2% sits in the top ten. V shed 6 bases and J shed 3 bases, with 9 bases lying between them. Germline CDR1 is MNHEY and CDR2 is SVGEGT. This CDR3 region has 12 residues. Cohort 3 recovery required two negative PCRs, clearance, or symptom resolution. This rearrangement joins TRBV6-2 or TRBV6-3 to TRBJ2-7; D is uncertain. The material sequenced was PBMCs or T cells enriched from blood (not recorded which). This TCR derives from a young woman who had recovered from COVID-19. Here the CDR3 DNA reads TGTGCCAGCAGCAGAGTTGGCTACGAGCAGTACTTC. Translating gives CASSRVGYEQYF.